This T cell receptor (beta chain) originates from a study of neoadjuvant nivolumab and ipilimumab in lung cancer. Study observations and caveats: Blood richness before therapy tracked richness in tumors resected after neoadjuvant therapy. Only two of four nivolumab-treated tumors gained richness and clonality by surgery. Only a single major-pathologic-response sample was available for clonality analysis.

Some clones are missing from TCRdb's copy, which holds only in-frame ones; the method was immunoSEQ multiplex PCR. Here the sample spans tens of thousands of clones, roughly 90% being singletons. A note on this clone: Its antigen is unidentified.

Specimen: peripheral blood, collected after neoadjuvant nivolumab, alone or with ipilimumab, at or shortly before surgery. This sequence was found in an adult with non-small cell lung cancer.

For the CDR3, the DNA is TGCGCCAGCAGCTTCAGCCCTCGATTTAGCACAGATACGCAGTATTTT. Encoded protein: CASSFSPRFSTDTQYF. The chain couples TRBV5-1 to TRBJ2-3, with D hard to call. The CDR3 is 16 amino acids. The germline gives CDR1 SGHRS, CDR2 YFSETQ. Trimming cost V 2 bases and J 0 bases, with 13 bases left between them. Full variable domain (missing parts from reference TRBV5-1 and TRBJ2-3): KAGVTQTPRYLIKTRGQQVTLSCSPISGHRSVSWYQQTPGQGLQFLFEYFSETQRNKGNFPGRFSGRQFSNSRSEMNVSTLELGDSALYLCASSFSPRFSTDTQYFGPGTRLTVL.